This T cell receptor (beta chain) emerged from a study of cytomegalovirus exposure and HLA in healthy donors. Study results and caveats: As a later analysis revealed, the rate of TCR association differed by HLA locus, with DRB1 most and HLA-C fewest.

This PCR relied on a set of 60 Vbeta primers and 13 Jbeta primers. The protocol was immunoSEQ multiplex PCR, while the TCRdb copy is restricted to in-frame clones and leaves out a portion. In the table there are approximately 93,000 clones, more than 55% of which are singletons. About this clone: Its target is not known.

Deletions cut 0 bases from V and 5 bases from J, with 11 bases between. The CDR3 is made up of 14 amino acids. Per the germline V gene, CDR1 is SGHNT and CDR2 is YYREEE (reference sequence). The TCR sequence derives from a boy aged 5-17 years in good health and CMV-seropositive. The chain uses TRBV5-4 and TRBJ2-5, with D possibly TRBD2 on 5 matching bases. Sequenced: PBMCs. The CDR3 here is CASSLAEGSETQYF. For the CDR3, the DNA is TGTGCCAGCAGCTTGGCCGAGGGTAGCGAGACCCAGTACTTC.